This T cell receptor beta chain was observed in a study of T cells in Graves' hyperthyroidism and ophthalmopathy. From germline, CDR1 is MNHEY and CDR2 SMNVEV (reference sequence). The CDR3 runs to 14 residues. J was trimmed by 3 bases and V by 5 bases; bases with no gene match: 4. The investigators amplified TCR beta CDR3 regions from RNA transcripts. First-round RT-PCR with HTBI primers amplified the TCR CDR3 region. MiXCR was run by TCRdb on the multiplex PCR reads, yielding one entry per CDR3 protein. The table shows some 370,000 distinct CDR3 sequences, with about a sixth occurring only once. The receptor was isolated from a woman aged 30 to 39 with Graves' hyperthyroidism that later progressed to Graves' ophthalmopathy. Sequencing was done on a sample of blood. The rearrangement uses TRBV27 and TRBJ2-1, with 7 bases matching TRBD2. CDR3 nucleotide sequence: TGTGCCAGCAGTAGCGGGATGTTCTACAATGAGCAGTTCTTC. Translated: CASSSGMFYNEQFF.